Each of the 22 T cell receptor beta chains below was sequenced from the same sample in a study of control samples from healthy donors and cancer patients. Repertoires were generated with immunoSEQ multiplex PCR, while TCRdb's copy carries only in-frame clones and drops some. The sample shows some 130,000 clones, around 92% of them seen only once. The sequenced material came from blood. These receptors were collected from a woman between 45 and 60 years old in good health.

CDR3 sequence reads: CASSLPRGTFSYNEQFF. In DNA, the CDR3 is TGTGCCAGCAGCTTGCCCCGGGGTACCTTCTCCTACAATGAGCAGTTCTTC. V is TRBV5-5 and J is TRBJ2-1; a possible D gene is TRBD2 (5 bases). Trimming stripped 1 base from V and 0 bases from J, with 14 bases between. This CDR3 is built from 17 residues. Germline V lookup: CDR1 SGHKS, CDR2 YYEKEE (reference sequence).

CDR3 bases: TGTGCCAGCAGCTTACCCCGGACTAGCGGCTACGAGCAGTACTTC. It yields the protein CASSLPRTSGYEQYF. V and J are TRBV7-9 and TRBJ2-7; TRBD2 aligns across 10 bases. V dropped 2 bases and J dropped 3; count of bases not matched to a gene: 4. CDR1 is SEHNR, CDR2 FQNEAQ, per germline (reference sequence). The CDR3 consists of 15 residues.

CDR3 sequence reads: CASSQDVNNQPQHF. The CDR3 DNA reads as TGTGCCAGCAGCCAAGATGTAAACAATCAGCCCCAGCATTTT. The V call is TRBV3-1 (or the pseudogene TRBV3-2), the J call TRBJ1-5; D ambiguous. Germline V gene sequence: CDR1 LGHDT, CDR2 YNNKEL (reference sequence). The CDR3 extends over 14 amino acids. The V and J ends lost 0 bases and 3 bases respectively, with 6 bases between them.

The gene calls are TRBV28 and TRBJ1-5, with 8 bases lining up with TRBD1. Germline CDR1 is MDHEN and CDR2 is SYDVKM. CDR3 length: 13 amino acids. V was pared by 6 bases and J by 6 bases, with 4 bases of the junction left unmatched. The CDR3 protein is CASRGTGGQPQHF. For the CDR3, the DNA is TGTGCCAGCAGAGGAACAGGGGGTCAGCCCCAGCATTTT.

This sequence joins TRBV18 and TRBJ1-2; perhaps TRBD1 as D (6 bases). Trimming took 3 bases from V and 2 from J, leaving 13 bases between them. The germline CDR1 and CDR2 sequences are KGHSH and LQKENI. CDR3 length: 15 residues. The CDR3 is CASSPAQGLNYGYTF. The CDR3 DNA reads TGTGCCAGCTCACCGGCACAGGGACTAAACTATGGCTACACCTTC.

The rearrangement uses TRBV2 and TRBJ2-2; D may be TRBD2 (5 bases). The germline gives CDR1 SNHLY, CDR2 FYNNEI. The CDR3 totals 12 residues. V lost 3 bases and J lost 7, with 6 bases in between. CDR3 loop: CASSEEVGELFF. CDR3 in DNA: TGTGCCAGCAGTGAGGAGGTCGGGGAGCTGTTTTTT.

The J gene is TRBJ1-5, the V gene TRBV6-4; TRBD1 aligns across 9 bases. The length of the CDR3 is 15 residues. J lost 7 bases, V lost 5 bases, and 9 bases had no gene match. Germline V lookup: CDR1 MRHNA, CDR2 SNTAGT. The CDR3 region is CASSFQDRGRQPQHF. The CDR3 DNA reads TGTGCCAGCAGTTTCCAGGACAGGGGAAGACAGCCCCAGCATTTT.

The J gene is TRBJ1-2, the V gene TRBV7-2; possible D gene TRBD1, 5 bases. Trimming cost V 1 base and J 8 bases, with 11 bases left between them. CDR1 and CDR2 from the germline V gene are SGHTA and FQGNSA. CDR3 length: 13 residues. CDR3 in amino acids: CASSLEGVTGYTF. The CDR3 nucleotides read TGTGCCAGCAGCTTAGAAGGGGTAACAGGCTACACCTTC.

The chain is built from TRBV7-8 and TRBJ1-1; 7 bases map to TRBD1. CDR3 length: 15 amino acids. Trimming at V came to 5 bases and at J to 7 bases, leaving 13 bases not matched to a gene. The germline CDR1 and CDR2 sequences are SGHVS and FQNEAQ. The CDR3 is CASSTDRAPYIEAFF. The CDR3 bases are TGTGCCAGCAGCACAGACAGGGCTCCCTACATTGAAGCTTTCTTT. The full variable domain, in which reference TRBV7-8 and TRBJ1-1 provide the parts outside the CDR3, is GAGVSQSPRYKVAKRGQDVALRCDPISGHVSLFWYQQALGQGPEFLTYFQNEAQLDKSGLPSDRFFAERPEGSVSTLKIQRTQQEDSAVYLCASSTDRAPYIEAFFGQGTRLTVV.

This sequence joins TRBV10-3 and TRBJ1-4, with D tentatively TRBD1 (6 bases). V was cut by 6 bases and J by 4 bases, with 6 bases left in between. Germline CDR1 and CDR2: ENHRY and SYGVKD. The CDR3 runs to 12 residues. CDR3 DNA: TGTGCCATCAGGGACAGTAATGAAAAACTGTTTTTT. Translating gives CAIRDSNEKLFF.

The J gene is TRBJ2-3, the V gene TRBV5-6; 8 bases agree with TRBD1. CDR3 length: 14 amino acids. V was clipped by 4 bases and J by 3 bases; unmatched bases: 4. Per germline, CDR1 SGHDT and CDR2 YYEEEE. CDR3 coding DNA: TGTGCCAGCAGCGCGGACAGGGTAACAGATACGCAGTATTTT. This sequence encodes CASSADRVTDTQYF.

As DNA, the CDR3 is TGCAGCGTACAGGGTGGGAACACTGAAGCTTTCTTT. Protein: CSVQGGNTEAFF. The V call is TRBV29-1, the J call TRBJ1-1; weak D call: TRBD1 (6 bases). V was pared by 6 bases and J by 1 base, with 9 bases between. Germline-derived CDR1 and CDR2 are SQVTM and ANQGSEA. CDR3 length: 12 amino acids.

V is TRBV2 and J is TRBJ1-1; D uncertain. CDR1 SNHLY and CDR2 FYNNEI come from the germline V gene. The V end lost 6 bases, the J end lost 4 bases, and 12 bases lay between the germline ends. This CDR3 comprises 13 residues. As DNA, the CDR3 is TGTGCCAGCAGATGGATAGAGAGCACTGAAGCTTTCTTT. This codes for CASRWIESTEAFF.

The rearrangement joins TRBV9 to TRBJ2-1; 7 bases map to TRBD2. Germline V lookup: CDR1 SGDLS, CDR2 YYNGEE. With 3 bases clipped from V and 9 bases from J, the junction kept 12 bases outside the gene matches. The CDR3 has 15 residues. DNA for the CDR3: TGTGCCAGCAGCGCGCCAGCGACTAGCTCCGGTGAGCAGTTCTTC. The encoded protein is CASSAPATSSGEQFF.

The chain joins TRBV5-4 to TRBJ1-1; possibly TRBD1 for D (5 bases). In germline, CDR1 is SGHNT, CDR2 YYREEE (reference sequence). V lost 3 bases and J 0 bases, leaving 12 bases between the germline ends. This CDR3 has 15 residues. The CDR3 nucleotides are TGTGCCAGCAGCTCCCCCAAGGGGATGAACACTGAAGCTTTCTTT. This gives the protein CASSSPKGMNTEAFF.

This clone has only one observation. The chain couples TRBV28 to TRBJ1-2; tentative D call: TRBD1 (5 bases). The CDR3 totals 14 residues. Germline V gene data show CDR1 as MDHEN and CDR2 as SYDVKM. With 6 bases removed from V and 8 bases from J, the gap between germline ends came to 19 bases. The CDR3 region has the DNA TGTGCCAGCAGCCCCGGGGGGGAGGTTTGGGGCTACACCTTC. It encodes CASSPGGEVWGYTF.

The chain couples TRBV30 to TRBJ1-3; TRBD1 aligns across 8 bases. Germline CDR1 is GTSNPN and CDR2 is SVGIG (reference sequence). J was trimmed by 2 bases and V by 2 bases; bases with no gene match: 11. This CDR3 is built from 17 residues. In DNA form, the CDR3 reads TGTGCCTGGAGTACCCCGGACAGGGTATGGGCTGGAAACACCATATATTTT. Translation: CAWSTPDRVWAGNTIYF.

The gene calls are TRBV12-5 and TRBJ2-1, with D unresolved. Looked up from germline, CDR1 is LGHNT and CDR2 is FRNRAP. The CDR3 has 14 residues. V dropped 5 bases and J dropped 0 bases, with 8 bases sitting between them. The CDR3 nucleotides are TGTGCTAGTGGTCTCCCCTCCTCCTACAATGAGCAGTTCTTC. The encoded protein is CASGLPSSYNEQFF.

The CDR3 loop is CASSPPRGNTEAFF. CDR3 sequence (DNA): TGTGCCAGCAGCCCTCCGCGCGGGAACACTGAAGCTTTCTTT. The chain is built from TRBV7-6 and TRBJ1-1; D not certain. Germline V gene lookup returns CDR1 SGHVS and CDR2 FNYEAQ. Trimming left V 5 bases short and J 1 base short, with 11 bases between. The CDR3 is 14 residues long.

This rearrangement joins TRBV16 to TRBJ2-7; unclear D gene. The CDR3 has 13 amino acids. V lost 1 base to trimming and J lost 7 bases, with 11 bases between them. The germline CDR1 and CDR2 sequences are KGHSY and FQNENV. CDR3 nucleotide sequence: TGTGCCAGCAGCCAATGGGTTAGTCGTGAGCAGTACTTC. This translates into CASSQWVSREQYF. Variable domain in full (rest from reference TRBV16 and TRBJ2-7): GEEVAQTPKHLVRGEGQKAKLYCAPIKGHSYVFWYQQVLKNEFKFLISFQNENVFDETGMPKERFSAKCLPNSPCSLEIQATKLEDSAVYFCASSQWVSREQYFGPGTRLTVT.

CDR3 protein: CSVPTGSGQYF. The CDR3 DNA follows: TGCAGTGTCCCGACGGGGAGCGGGCAGTACTTC. The chain combines TRBV20-1 with TRBJ2-7, with D possibly matching TRBD2 (5 bases). V lost 7 bases, J lost 9 bases, and 16 bases lay in between. The CDR3 is 11 amino acids. Germline V gives CDR1 DFQATT, CDR2 SNEGSKA (reference sequence).

The rearrangement links TRBV10-1 to TRBJ2-7; D may be TRBD1 or TRBD2 (6 bases each). Germline-derived CDR1 and CDR2 are WNHNN and SYGVQD (reference sequence). This CDR3 comprises 16 residues. The V and J ends lost 2 bases and 2 bases respectively, with 16 bases between them. The CDR3 coding sequence is TGCGCCAGCAGTGAGGTTATCTCGGGGGCCCCCTACGAGCAGTACTTC. Its translation: CASSEVISGAPYEQYF.